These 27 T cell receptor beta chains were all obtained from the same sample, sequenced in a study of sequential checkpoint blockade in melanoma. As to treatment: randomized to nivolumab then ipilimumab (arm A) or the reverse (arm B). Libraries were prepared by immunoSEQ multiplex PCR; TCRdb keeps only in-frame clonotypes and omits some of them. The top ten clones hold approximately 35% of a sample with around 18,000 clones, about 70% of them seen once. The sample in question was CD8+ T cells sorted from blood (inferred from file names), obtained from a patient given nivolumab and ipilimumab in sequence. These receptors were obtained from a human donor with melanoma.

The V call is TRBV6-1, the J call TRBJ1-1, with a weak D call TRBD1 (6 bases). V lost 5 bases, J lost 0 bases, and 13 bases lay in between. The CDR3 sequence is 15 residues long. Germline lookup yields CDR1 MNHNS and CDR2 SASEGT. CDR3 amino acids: CASSPRQEMNTEAFF. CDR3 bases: TGTGCCAGCAGTCCGCGACAGGAGATGAACACTGAAGCTTTCTTT.

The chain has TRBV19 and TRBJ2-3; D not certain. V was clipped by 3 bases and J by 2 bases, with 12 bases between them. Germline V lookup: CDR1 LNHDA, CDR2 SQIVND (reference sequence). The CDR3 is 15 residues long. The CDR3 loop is CASSITHGSTDTQYF. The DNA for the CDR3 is TGTGCCAGTAGTATCACCCACGGGTCCACAGATACGCAGTATTTT. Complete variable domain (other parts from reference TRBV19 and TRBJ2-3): DGGITQSPKYLFRKEGQNVTLSCEQNLNHDAMYWYRQDPGQGLRLIYYSQIVNDFQKGDIAEGYSVSREKKESFPLTVTSAQKNPTAFYLCASSITHGSTDTQYFGPGTRLTVL.

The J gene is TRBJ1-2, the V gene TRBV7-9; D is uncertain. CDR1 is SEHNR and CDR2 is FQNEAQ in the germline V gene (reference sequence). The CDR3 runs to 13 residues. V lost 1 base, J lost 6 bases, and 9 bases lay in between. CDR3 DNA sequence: TGTGCCAGCAGCTTAGGTCAGGTTGATGGCTACACCTTC. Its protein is CASSLGQVDGYTF. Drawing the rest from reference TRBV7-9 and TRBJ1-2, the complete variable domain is DTGVSQNPRHKITKRGQNVTFRCDPISEHNRLYWYRQTLGQGPEFLTYFQNEAQLEKSRLLSDRFSAERPKGSFSTLEIQRTEQGDSAMYLCASSLGQVDGYTFGSGTRLTVV.

CDR3 loop: CASSLGQGTYEQYF. CDR3 nucleotides: TGTGCCAGCAGCTTAGGACAGGGGACCTACGAGCAGTACTTC. This rearrangement joins TRBV7-6 to TRBJ2-7; 8 bases fit TRBD1. The CDR3 consists of 14 residues. With 1 base clipped from V and 2 bases from J, the junction kept 1 base outside the gene matches. Germline CDR1 reads SGHVS; CDR2 reads FNYEAQ. Looking up the rest from reference TRBV7-6 and TRBJ2-7 gives the full variable domain: GAGVSQSPRYKVTKRGQDVALRCDPISGHVSLYWYRQALGQGPEFLTYFNYEAQQDKSGLPNDRFSAERPEGSISTLTIQRTEQRDSAMYRCASSLGQGTYEQYFGPGTRLTVT.

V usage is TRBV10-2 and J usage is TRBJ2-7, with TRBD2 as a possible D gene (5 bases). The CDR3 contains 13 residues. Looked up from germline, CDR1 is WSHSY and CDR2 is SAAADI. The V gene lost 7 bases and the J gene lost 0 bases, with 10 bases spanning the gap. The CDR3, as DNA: TGCGCCAGCAAAGAGGACTCCTCCTACGAGCAGTACTTC. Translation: CASKEDSSYEQYF.

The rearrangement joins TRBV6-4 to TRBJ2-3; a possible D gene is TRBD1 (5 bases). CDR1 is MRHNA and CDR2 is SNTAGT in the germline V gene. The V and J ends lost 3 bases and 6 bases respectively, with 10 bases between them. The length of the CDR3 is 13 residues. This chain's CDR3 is CASSDKGVDTQYF. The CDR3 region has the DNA TGTGCCAGCAGTGATAAAGGGGTCGATACGCAGTATTTT.

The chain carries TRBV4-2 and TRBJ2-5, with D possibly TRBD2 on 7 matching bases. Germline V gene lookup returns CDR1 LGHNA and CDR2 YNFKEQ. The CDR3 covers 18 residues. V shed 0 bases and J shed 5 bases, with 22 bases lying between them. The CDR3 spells CASSQDPRTAGSWETQYF. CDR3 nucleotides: TGTGCCAGCAGCCAAGATCCCCGGACAGCGGGATCATGGGAGACCCAGTACTTC.

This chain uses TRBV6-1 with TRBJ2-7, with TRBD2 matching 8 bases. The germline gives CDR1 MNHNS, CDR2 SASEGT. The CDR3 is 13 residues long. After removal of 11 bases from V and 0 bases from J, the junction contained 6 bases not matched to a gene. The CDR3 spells CAPPRGGSYEQYF. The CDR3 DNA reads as TGTGCCCCCCCCCGGGGGGGCTCCTACGAGCAGTACTTC.

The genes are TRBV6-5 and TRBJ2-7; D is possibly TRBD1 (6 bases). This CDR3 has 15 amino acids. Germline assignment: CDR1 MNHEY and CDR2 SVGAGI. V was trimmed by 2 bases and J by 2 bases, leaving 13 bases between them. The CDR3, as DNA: TGTGCCAGCAGTTACGGCGAGGGGGAACCCTACGAGCAGTACTTC. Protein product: CASSYGEGEPYEQYF.

The CDR3: CSSGRAPDTQYF. DNA of the CDR3: TGTTCTAGCGGGAGGGCCCCAGATACGCAGTATTTT. The chain has TRBV27 and TRBJ2-3, with 12 positions matching TRBD2. Germline CDR1 reads MNHEY; CDR2 reads SMNVEV (reference sequence). CDR3 length: 12 residues.

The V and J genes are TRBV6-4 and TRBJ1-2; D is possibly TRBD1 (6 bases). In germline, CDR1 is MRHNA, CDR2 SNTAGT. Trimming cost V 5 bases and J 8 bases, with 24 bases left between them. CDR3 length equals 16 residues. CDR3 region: CASSPKNSDRLRGYTF. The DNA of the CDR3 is TGTGCCAGCAGTCCAAAAAATTCCGACAGGTTGAGGGGCTACACCTTC.

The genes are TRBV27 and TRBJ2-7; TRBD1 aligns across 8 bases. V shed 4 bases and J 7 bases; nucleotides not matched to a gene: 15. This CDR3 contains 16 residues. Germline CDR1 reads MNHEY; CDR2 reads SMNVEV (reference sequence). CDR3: CASSWGMAGGWNEQYF. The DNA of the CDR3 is TGTGCCAGCAGTTGGGGCATGGCAGGGGGCTGGAATGAGCAGTACTTC.

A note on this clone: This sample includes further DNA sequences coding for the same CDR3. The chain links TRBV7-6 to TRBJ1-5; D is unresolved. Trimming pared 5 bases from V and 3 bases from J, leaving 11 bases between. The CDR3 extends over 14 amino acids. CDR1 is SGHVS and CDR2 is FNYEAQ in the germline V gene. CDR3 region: CASSPGSYNQPQHF. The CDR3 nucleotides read TGTGCCAGCAGCCCCGGGTCATACAATCAGCCCCAGCATTTT.

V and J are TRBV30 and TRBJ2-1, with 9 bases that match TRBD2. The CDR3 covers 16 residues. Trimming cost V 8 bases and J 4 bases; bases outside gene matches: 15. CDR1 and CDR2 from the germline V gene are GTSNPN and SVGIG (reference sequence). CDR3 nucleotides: TGTGCCGGGCAGATGGGACTAGCCAAACCTTACAATGAGCAGTTCTTC. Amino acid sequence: CAGQMGLAKPYNEQFF.

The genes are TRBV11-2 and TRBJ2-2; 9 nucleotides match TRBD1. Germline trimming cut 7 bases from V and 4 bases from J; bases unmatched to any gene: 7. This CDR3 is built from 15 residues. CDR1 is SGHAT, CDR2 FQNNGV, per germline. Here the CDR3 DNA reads TGTGCCAGCACGCCGGGACAGGGTTTCACCGGGGAGCTGTTTTTT. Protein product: CASTPGQGFTGELFF.

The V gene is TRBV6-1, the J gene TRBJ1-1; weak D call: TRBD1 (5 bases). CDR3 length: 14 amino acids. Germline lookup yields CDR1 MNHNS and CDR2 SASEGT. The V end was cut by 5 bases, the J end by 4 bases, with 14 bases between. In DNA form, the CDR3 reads TGTGCCAGCAGTAAAGGGGTAGAGGGCACTGAAGCTTTCTTT. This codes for CASSKGVEGTEAFF.

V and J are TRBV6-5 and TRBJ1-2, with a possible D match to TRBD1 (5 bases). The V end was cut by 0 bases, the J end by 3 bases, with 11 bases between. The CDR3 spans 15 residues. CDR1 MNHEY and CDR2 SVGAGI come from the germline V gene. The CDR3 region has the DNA TGTGCCAGCAGTTACTCGACCGGGGGGGACTATGGCTACACCTTC. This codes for CASSYSTGGDYGYTF.

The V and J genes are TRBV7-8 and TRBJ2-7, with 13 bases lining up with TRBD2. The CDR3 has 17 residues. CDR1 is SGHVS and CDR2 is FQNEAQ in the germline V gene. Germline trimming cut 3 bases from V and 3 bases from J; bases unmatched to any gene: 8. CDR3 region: CASSFSKTSGGFYEQYF. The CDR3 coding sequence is TGTGCCAGCAGCTTTTCGAAGACTAGCGGGGGGTTCTACGAGCAGTACTTC.

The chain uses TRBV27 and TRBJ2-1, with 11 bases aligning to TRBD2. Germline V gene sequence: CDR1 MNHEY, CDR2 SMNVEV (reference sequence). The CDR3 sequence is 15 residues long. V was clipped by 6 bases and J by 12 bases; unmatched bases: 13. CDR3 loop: CASSSYSGGATRQFF. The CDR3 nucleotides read TGTGCCAGCAGCTCTTATAGCGGGGGGGCAACGAGGCAGTTCTTC.

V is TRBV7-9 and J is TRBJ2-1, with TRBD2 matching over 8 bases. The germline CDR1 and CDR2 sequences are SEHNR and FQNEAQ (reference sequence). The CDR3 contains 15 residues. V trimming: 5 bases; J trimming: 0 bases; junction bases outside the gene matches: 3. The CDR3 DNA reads TGTGCCAGCAGCCATAGCGGGATCTCCTACAATGAGCAGTTCTTC. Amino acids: CASSHSGISYNEQFF. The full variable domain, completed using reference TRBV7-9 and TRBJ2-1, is DTGVSQNPRHKITKRGQNVTFRCDPISEHNRLYWYRQTLGQGPEFLTYFQNEAQLEKSRLLSDRFSAERPKGSFSTLEIQRTEQGDSAMYLCASSHSGISYNEQFFGPGTRLTVL.

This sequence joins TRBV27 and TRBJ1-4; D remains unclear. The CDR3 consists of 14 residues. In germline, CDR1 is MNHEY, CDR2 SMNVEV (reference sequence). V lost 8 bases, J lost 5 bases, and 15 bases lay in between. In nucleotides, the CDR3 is TGTGCCAGCGCCCACCGAGGAAGGAATGAAAAACTGTTTTTT. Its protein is CASAHRGRNEKLFF.

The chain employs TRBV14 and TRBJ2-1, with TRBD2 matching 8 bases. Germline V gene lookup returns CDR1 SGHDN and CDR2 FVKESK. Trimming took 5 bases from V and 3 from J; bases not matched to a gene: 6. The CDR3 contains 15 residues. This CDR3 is CASSGLLADYNEQFF. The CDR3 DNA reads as TGTGCCAGCAGCGGGTTACTAGCGGACTACAATGAGCAGTTCTTC.

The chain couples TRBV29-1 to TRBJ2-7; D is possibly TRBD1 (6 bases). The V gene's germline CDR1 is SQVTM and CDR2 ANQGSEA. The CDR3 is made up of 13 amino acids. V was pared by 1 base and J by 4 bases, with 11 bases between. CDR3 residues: CSVEGQVPYEQYF. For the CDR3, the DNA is TGCAGCGTTGAAGGACAGGTTCCTTACGAGCAGTACTTC.

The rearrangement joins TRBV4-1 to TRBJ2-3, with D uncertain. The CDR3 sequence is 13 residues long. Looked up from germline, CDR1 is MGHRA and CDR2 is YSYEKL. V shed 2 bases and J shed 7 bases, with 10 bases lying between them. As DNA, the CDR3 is TGCGCCAGCAGCCAACCCAGTACATATACGCAGTATTTT. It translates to CASSQPSTYTQYF.

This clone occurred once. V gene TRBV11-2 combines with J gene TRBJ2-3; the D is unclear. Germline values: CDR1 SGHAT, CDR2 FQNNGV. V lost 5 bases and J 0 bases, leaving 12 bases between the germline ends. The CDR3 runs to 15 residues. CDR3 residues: CASSRAQSSTDTQYF. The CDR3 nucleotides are TGTGCCAGCAGCCGCGCTCAATCCAGCACAGATACGCAGTATTTT.

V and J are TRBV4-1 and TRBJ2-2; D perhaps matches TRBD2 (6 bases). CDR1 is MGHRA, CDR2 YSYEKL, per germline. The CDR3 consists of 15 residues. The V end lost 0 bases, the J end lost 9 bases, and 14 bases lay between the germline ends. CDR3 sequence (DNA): TGCGCCAGCAGCCAAGATTCACTAGCCCACCGGGAGCTGTTTTTT. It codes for CASSQDSLAHRELFF.

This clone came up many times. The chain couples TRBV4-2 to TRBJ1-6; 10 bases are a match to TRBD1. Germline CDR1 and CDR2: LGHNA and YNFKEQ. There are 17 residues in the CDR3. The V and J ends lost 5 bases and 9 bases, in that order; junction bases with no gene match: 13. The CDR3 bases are TGTGCCAGCAGCTTCCACGATAGACAGGGGGCAGGTTCACCCCTCCACTTT. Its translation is CASSFHDRQGAGSPLHF.